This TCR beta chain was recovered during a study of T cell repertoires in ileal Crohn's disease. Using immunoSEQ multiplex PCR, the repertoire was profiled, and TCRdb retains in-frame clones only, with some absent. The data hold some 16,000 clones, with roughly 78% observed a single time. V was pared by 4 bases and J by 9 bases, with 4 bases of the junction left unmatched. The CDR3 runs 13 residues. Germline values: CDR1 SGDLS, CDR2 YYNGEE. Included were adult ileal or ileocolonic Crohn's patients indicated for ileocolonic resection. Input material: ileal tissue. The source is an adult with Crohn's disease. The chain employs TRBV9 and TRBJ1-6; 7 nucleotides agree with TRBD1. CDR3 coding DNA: TGTGCCAGCAGCCGCGACAGGGTTTCACCCCTCCACTTT. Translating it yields CASSRDRVSPLHF.